The 11 T cell receptor beta chains below were found in one sample sequenced in a study of T cell repertoires in cytomegalovirus infection. TCRdb redid the calling of the reads with MiXCR, one entry per CDR3 protein. The table records some 180,000 distinct CDR3 sequences, 17% of them present only once. Input material: CD8+ T cells from PBMCs. The receptors derive from a human donor in good health (CMV status not recorded). Some clones in this sample may be carry-over from other donors' samples.

This clonotype was detected a few times. The genes are TRBV6-2 or TRBV6-3 and TRBJ1-1; TRBD1 matches at 7 bases. Germline lookup yields CDR1 MNHEY and CDR2 SVGEGT. This CDR3 is 15 amino acids long. The V and J ends lost 5 bases and 2 bases, in that order; junction bases with no gene match: 8. CDR3 nucleotides: TGTGCCAGCAGTCGACCGACAGGGACCAACACTGAAGCTTTCTTT. Protein product: CASSRPTGTNTEAFF.

The chain employs TRBV30 and TRBJ2-7; D gene ambiguous. Per germline, CDR1 GTSNPN and CDR2 SVGIG (reference sequence). The CDR3 covers 11 residues. V lost 0 bases to trimming and J lost 6 bases, with 6 bases between them. The CDR3, as DNA: TGTGCCTGGAGTGTAATGGGCGAGCAGTACTTC. Protein sequence: CAWSVMGEQYF.

This chain joins TRBV12-3 or TRBV12-4 and TRBJ2-2, with 8 bases that match TRBD2. CDR3 length: 17 residues. V trimming: 3 bases; J trimming: 1 base; junction bases outside the gene matches: 7. CDR3 sequence (DNA): TGTGCCAGCAGTTTGGACCGACTAGCGCGGAACACCGGGGAGCTGTTTTTT. Protein sequence: CASSLDRLARNTGELFF.

The chain recombines TRBV25-1 with TRBJ2-7; D is unclear. Germline CDR1 is MGHDK and CDR2 is SYGVNS. The V end lost 1 base, the J end lost 13 bases, and 14 bases lay between the germline ends. The CDR3 totals 12 residues. The CDR3 sequence: CASSESSPAVYF. DNA of the CDR3: TGTGCCAGCAGTGAATCCTCGCCAGCTGTCTACTTC.

In this sample, this clonotype turned up a few times. The chain recombines TRBV12-5 with TRBJ1-2; possibly TRBD1 for D (6 bases). Between the trimmed V and J ends, which lost 5 bases and 4 bases, there was a span of 20 bases. CDR1 is LGHNT and CDR2 is FRNRAP in the germline V gene. The CDR3 has 16 residues. The CDR3, as DNA: TGTGCTAGTGGTAAACCCACTATTGACAGGCCCTATGGCTACACCTTC. This gives the protein CASGKPTIDRPYGYTF.

This clonotype was observed a few times. V is TRBV29-1 and J is TRBJ2-7; a possible D gene is TRBD2 (6 bases). The germline CDR1 and CDR2 sequences are SQVTM and ANQGSEA. The CDR3 contains 15 residues. The ends were cut back, 6 bases at V and 5 bases at J, with 23 bases in the middle. This CDR3 reads CSVPIGEDHRDEQYF. The CDR3 DNA sequence: TGCAGCGTGCCCATAGGGGAGGATCATAGGGACGAGCAGTACTTC.

CDR3 bases: TGTGCCAGCAGTTTACGGACTAGCGGGGCAGATACGCAGTATTTT. Its protein is CASSLRTSGADTQYF. The chain recombines TRBV27 with TRBJ2-3, with 12 bases lining up with TRBD2. The CDR3 consists of 15 residues. Germline V gene lookup returns CDR1 MNHEY and CDR2 SMNVEV (reference sequence). With V trimmed by 2 bases and J by 4 bases, 1 base remained unmatched.

The chain combines TRBV7-9 with TRBJ1-2, with TRBD1 matching over 7 bases. CDR3 length: 16 amino acids. CDR1 and CDR2 (germline): SEHNR, FQNEAQ (reference sequence). The junction had 12 bases not matched to a gene; V was cut back by 4 bases and J by 4 bases. The CDR3 nucleotides are TGTGCCAGCAGCTCCTTGGGACAGTCTGGGAGCTATGGCTACACCTTC. This gives the protein CASSSLGQSGSYGYTF. Supplemented by reference TRBV7-9 and TRBJ1-2, the full variable domain reads DTGVSQNPRHKITKRGQNVTFRCDPISEHNRLYWYRQTLGQGPEFLTYFQNEAQLEKSRLLSDRFSAERPKGSFSTLEIQRTEQGDSAMYLCASSSLGQSGSYGYTFGSGTRLTVV.

A word on this clonotype: A junction end diverges from the germline sequence, so it may reflect a read error. The chain combines TRBV7-2 with TRBJ2-3, with D maybe TRBD1 (7 bases). CDR1 and CDR2 from the germline V gene are SGHTA and FQGNSA. CDR3 length: 15 residues. The CDR3 DNA reads TGTGTCAGCAGCCCAGGGGGGTTGAGCACAGATACGCAGTATTTT. It translates to CVSSPGGLSTDTQYF. Variable domain in full (rest from reference TRBV7-2 and TRBJ2-3): GAGVSQSPSNKVTEKGKDVELRCDPISGHTALYWYRQSLGQGLEFLIYFQGNSAPDKSGLPSDRFSAERTGGSVSTLTIQRTQQEDSAVYLCVSSPGGLSTDTQYFGPGTRLTVL.

The V and J genes are TRBV12-3 or TRBV12-4 and TRBJ2-5, with D unclear. V was pared by 3 bases and J by 2 bases, with 10 bases between. The CDR3 spans 14 residues. CDR3 DNA: TGTGCCAGCAGTTTTTTTCAGAGGCAAGAGACCCAGTACTTC. It translates to CASSFFQRQETQYF.

The chain recombines TRBV27 with TRBJ2-7; D may be TRBD1 (6 bases). This CDR3 has 14 residues. Germline V gene data show CDR1 as MNHEY and CDR2 as SMNVEV (reference sequence). V dropped 3 bases and J dropped 1 base, with 10 bases sitting between them. The CDR3 DNA is TGTGCCAGCAGTTTGGGACAATCATCCTACGAGCAGTACTTC. It specifies CASSLGQSSYEQYF.